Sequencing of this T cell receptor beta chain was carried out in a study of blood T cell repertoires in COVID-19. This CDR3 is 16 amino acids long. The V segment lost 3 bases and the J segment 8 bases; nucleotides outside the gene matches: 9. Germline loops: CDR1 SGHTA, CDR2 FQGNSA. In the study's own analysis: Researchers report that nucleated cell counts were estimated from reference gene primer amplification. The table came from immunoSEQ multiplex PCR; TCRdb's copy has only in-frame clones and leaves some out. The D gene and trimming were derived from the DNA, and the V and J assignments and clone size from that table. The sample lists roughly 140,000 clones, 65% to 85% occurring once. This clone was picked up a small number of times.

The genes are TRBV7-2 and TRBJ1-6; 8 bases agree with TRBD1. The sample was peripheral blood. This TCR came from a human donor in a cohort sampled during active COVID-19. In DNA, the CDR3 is TGTGCCAGCAGCTTTACCGGGACAGGACCTTATTCACCCCTCCACTTT. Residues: CASSFTGTGPYSPLHF.